The rows below give T cell receptor beta chains drawn from one sample of a study of cytomegalovirus exposure and HLA in healthy donors. Generated by immunoSEQ multiplex PCR, the TCRdb table keeps only in-frame clones and is missing some. The sample lists roughly 160,000 clones, roughly 80% occurring once. The sequenced sample was PBMCs. These receptors came from a male donor in good health and CMV-seronegative. CDR3s include the opening cysteine and the closing phenylalanine or tryptophan. Fields, in order: CDR3 length, clone size, D gene, V gene, J gene, CDR3 DNA, CDR3 protein. D genes are given only for firm matches. Size is stated for part of the rows, as once, few or many counts, or as a class when the clone is expanded.

>12|-|-|TRBV2|TRBJ1-6
TGTGCCAGCAGTGGGCACACCTTACCCCTCCACTTT
CASSGHTLPLHF
>13|-|-|TRBV4-1|TRBJ1-2
TGCGCCAGCAGCCAAGATCCGGGCTATGGCTACACCTTC
CASSQDPGYGYTF
>14|-|-|TRBV30|TRBJ1-1
TGTGCCTGGACTGAACAGGGTTTTCACACTGAAGCTTTCTTT
CAWTEQGFHTEAFF
>16|-|-|TRBV9|TRBJ1-1
TGTGCCAGCAGCTTCGCAGCGGCCCTTTTCGCCGGGGGAGCTTTCTTT
CASSFAAALFAGGAFF
>14|-|-|TRBV9|TRBJ1-1
TGTGCCAGCAGCGTAGAAAGTCTGGAGACTGAAGCTTTCTTT
CASSVESLETEAFF
>15|-|-|TRBV6-5|TRBJ1-4
TGTGCCAGCAGTTACTCAACTGCAACTAATGAAAAACTGTTTTTT
CASSYSTATNEKLFF
>15|-|TRBD1|TRBV7-6|TRBJ1-4
TGTGCCAGCAGCGCCTACAGGGGGCAGGATGAAAAACTGTTTTTT
CASSAYRGQDEKLFF
>14|-|-|TRBV6-5|TRBJ1-1
TGTGCCAGCAGTCACCCTAGGGGGGGGACTGAAGCTTTCTTT
CASSHPRGGTEAFF
>17|-|TRBD1|TRBV5-1|TRBJ2-7
TGCGCCAGCAGCTTGTGGGCCGGGACAGGGATGCCCTACGAGCAGTACTTC
CASSLWAGTGMPYEQYF
>17|-|TRBD2|TRBV15|TRBJ2-5
TGTGCCACCAGCGCTCCCGGAGGAGCGGGGGGGCGTGAGACCCAGTACTTC
CATSAPGGAGGRETQYF
>14|-|TRBD1|TRBV19|TRBJ2-2
TGTGCCAGTATCGACAGGGCGGACACCGGGGAGCTGTTTTTT
CASIDRADTGELFF
>15|-|-|TRBV14|TRBJ1-4
TGTGCCAGCAGCCAAGACCTGGGCCGTTATGAAAAACTGTTTTTT
CASSQDLGRYEKLFF
>14|once|TRBD2|TRBV18|TRBJ2-7
TGTGCCAGCTCCCCGACTAGCGGGGGTTACGAGCAGTACTTC
CASSPTSGGYEQYF
>13|-|-|TRBV6-1|TRBJ2-1
TGTGCCAGCAGATATATCTCCTACAATGAGCAGTTCTTC
CASRYISYNEQFF
>14|few|TRBD1|TRBV7-2|TRBJ2-2
TGTGCCAGCAGCTTCGAACAGGGGTCCGGGGAGCTGTTTTTT
CASSFEQGSGELFF
>13|-|-|TRBV6-5|TRBJ2-5
TGTGCCAGCAGTGGGGACTTACAAGAGACCCAGTACTTC
CASSGDLQETQYF
>17|-|TRBD1|TRBV6-4|TRBJ2-7
TGTGCCAGCAGTGACTCGGGGGGTAGGGACAGGAGCTACGAGCAGTACTTC
CASSDSGGRDRSYEQYF
>13|-|-|TRBV6-6|TRBJ1-2
TGTGCCAGCAGTTACTCCCGGTACAGGGGCTACACCTTC
CASSYSRYRGYTF
>14|-|-|TRBV5-1|TRBJ2-7
TGCGCCAGCAGCTTGGGGACAGCGGCCTACGAGCAGTACTTC
CASSLGTAAYEQYF
>15|-|TRBD1|TRBV4-3|TRBJ1-1
TGCGCCAGCAGCCCCATGACAGGGGCGAACACTGAAGCTTTCTTT
CASSPMTGANTEAFF
>13|-|-|TRBV18|TRBJ1-2
TGTGCCAGCTCACCACCGGTAGGAGGCGGCTACACCTTC
CASSPPVGGGYTF
>17|-|TRBD2|TRBV15|TRBJ2-3
TGTGCCACCAGCACATACTTAGAGCGGGGGTTAGTGGATACGCAGTATTTT
CATSTYLERGLVDTQYF
>14|-|-|TRBV4-1|TRBJ1-2
TGCGCCAGCAGCCAAGCCAGTTTTAACTATGGCTACACCTTC
CASSQASFNYGYTF
>16|-|TRBD1|TRBV19|TRBJ2-7
TGTGCCAGTACCCTGGCAGGGGGACCCGCCTACTACGAGCAGTACTTC
CASTLAGGPAYYEQYF
>13|-|-|TRBV7-6|TRBJ1-6
TGTGCCAGCAGCTCAGTAAAGAATTCACCCCTCCACTTT
CASSSVKNSPLHF
>13|few|-|TRBV5-5|TRBJ1-2
TGTGCCAGCAGCTGGGACTGGAACTATGGCTACACCTTC
CASSWDWNYGYTF
>13|-|TRBD1|TRBV7-7|TRBJ2-5
TGTGCCAGCAGCTCCGGACAGGGATTGGCCCAGTACTTC
CASSSGQGLAQYF
>15|-|TRBD1|TRBV7-9|TRBJ1-6
TGTGCCAGCAGGATCGGGACAGGGTTTAATTCACCCCTCCACTTT
CASRIGTGFNSPLHF
>15|-|-|TRBV5-4|TRBJ1-1
TGTGCCAGCAGCTTGGACATTGGGCTGAACACTGAAGCTTTCTTT
CASSLDIGLNTEAFF
>16|-|-|TRBV12-5|TRBJ1-6
TGTGCTAGTGGTTTGGTAGGGGCCTCCTATAATTCACCCCTCCACTTT
CASGLVGASYNSPLHF
>17|-|TRBD2|TRBV9|TRBJ2-1
TGTGCCAGCAGCCCTGGGACTAGCGGGAGCTCCTACAATGAGCAGTTCTTC
CASSPGTSGSSYNEQFF
>12|-|TRBD1|TRBV5-4|TRBJ2-3
TGTGCCAGCAGCGGACAGGGGCATACGCAGTATTTT
CASSGQGHTQYF
>17|-|TRBD1|TRBV6-1|TRBJ1-5
TGTGCCAGCAGTGCTACAGGGGGCTCCATGAGCAATCAGCCCCAGCATTTT
CASSATGGSMSNQPQHF
>15|-|TRBD1|TRBV2|TRBJ1-2
TGTGCCAGCAGTGAAGCGCCCGGGACAGGGGGCGGCTACACCTTC
CASSEAPGTGGGYTF
>13|-|-|TRBV11-3|TRBJ2-7
TGTGCCAGCAGTTGGGGCCGGACCTACGAGCAGTACTTC
CASSWGRTYEQYF
>11|-|-|TRBV19|TRBJ1-6
TGTGCCAGTACCACGGGAGGAACCCTCCACTTT
CASTTGGTLHF
>13|-|-|TRBV15|TRBJ2-7
TGTGCCACCAGCCCCCGGGGGAACTACGAGCAGTACTTC
CATSPRGNYEQYF
>14|few|-|TRBV5-1|TRBJ2-7
TGCGCCAGCAGCTTGGCAGGCTCGCGGGGCGAGCAGTACTTC
CASSLAGSRGEQYF
>14|few|TRBD1|TRBV16|TRBJ1-6
TGTGCCAGCAGCTCGGGACAGGGGAATTCACCCCTCCACTTT
CASSSGQGNSPLHF
>16|-|TRBD1|TRBV5-8|TRBJ2-7
TGTGCCAGCAGCGAGGGGACAGGGGGGGCCTTCTACGAGCAGTACTTC
CASSEGTGGAFYEQYF
>17|-|TRBD1|TRBV5-1|TRBJ1-1
TGCGCCAGCAGCTTGGCCTTATTGACAGGGGGCTACACTGAAGCTTTCTTT
CASSLALLTGGYTEAFF
>13|-|-|TRBV6-5|TRBJ1-3
TGTGCCAGCAGTACAGGGTACGGAAACACCATATATTTT
CASSTGYGNTIYF
>16|-|-|TRBV4-1|TRBJ2-2
TGCGCCAGCAGCCACCTTCGACACCGAGGGACCGGGGAGCTGTTTTTT
CASSHLRHRGTGELFF
>15|-|-|TRBV7-2|TRBJ1-5
TGTGCCAGCAGCTCCCAGACCCTAGACAATCAGCCCCAGCATTTT
CASSSQTLDNQPQHF